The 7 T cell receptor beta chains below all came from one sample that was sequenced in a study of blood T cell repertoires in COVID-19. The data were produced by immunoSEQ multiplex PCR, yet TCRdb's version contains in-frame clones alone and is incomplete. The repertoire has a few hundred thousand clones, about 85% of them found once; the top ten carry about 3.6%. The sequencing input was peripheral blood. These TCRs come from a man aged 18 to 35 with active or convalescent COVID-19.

The CDR3 sequence is CASMVTSYEQYF. In nucleotides, the CDR3 is TGTGCCAGCATGGTCACAAGCTACGAGCAGTACTTC. The chain carries TRBV28 and TRBJ2-7, with no clear D. V was pared by 7 bases and J by 3 bases, with 10 bases between. CDR3 length: 12 residues. CDR1 is MDHEN, CDR2 SYDVKM, per germline.

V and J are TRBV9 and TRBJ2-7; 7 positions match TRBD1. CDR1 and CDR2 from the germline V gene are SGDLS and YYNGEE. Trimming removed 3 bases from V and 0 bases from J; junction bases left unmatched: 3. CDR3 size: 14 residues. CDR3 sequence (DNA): TGTGCCAGCAGCGAGACAGGGTTCTCCTACGAGCAGTACTTC. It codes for CASSETGFSYEQYF. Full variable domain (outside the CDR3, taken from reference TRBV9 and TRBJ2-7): DSGVTQTPKHLITATGQRVTLRCSPRSGDLSVYWYQQSLDQGLQFLIQYYNGEERAKGNILERFSAQQFPDLHSELNLSSLELGDSALYFCASSETGFSYEQYFGPGTRLTVT.

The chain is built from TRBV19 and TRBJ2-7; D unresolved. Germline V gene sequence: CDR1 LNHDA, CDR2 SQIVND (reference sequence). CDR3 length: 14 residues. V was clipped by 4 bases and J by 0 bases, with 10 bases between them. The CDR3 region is CASSKRDYSYEQYF. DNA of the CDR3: TGTGCCAGTAGTAAGCGCGATTACTCCTACGAGCAGTACTTC.

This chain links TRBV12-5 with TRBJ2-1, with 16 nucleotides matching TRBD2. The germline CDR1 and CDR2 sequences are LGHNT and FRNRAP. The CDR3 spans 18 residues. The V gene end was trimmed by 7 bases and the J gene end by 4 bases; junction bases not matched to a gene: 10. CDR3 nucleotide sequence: TGTGCTAGTGAGGGGACTAGCGGGAGGGCAGGGCGGTACAATGAGCAGTTCTTC. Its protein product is CASEGTSGRAGRYNEQFF.

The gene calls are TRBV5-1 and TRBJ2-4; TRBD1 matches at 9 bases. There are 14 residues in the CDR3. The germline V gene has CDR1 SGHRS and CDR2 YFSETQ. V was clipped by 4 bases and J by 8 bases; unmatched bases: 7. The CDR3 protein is CASSGQGPGYIQYF. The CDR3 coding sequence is TGCGCCAGCAGCGGACAGGGGCCGGGGTACATTCAGTACTTC.

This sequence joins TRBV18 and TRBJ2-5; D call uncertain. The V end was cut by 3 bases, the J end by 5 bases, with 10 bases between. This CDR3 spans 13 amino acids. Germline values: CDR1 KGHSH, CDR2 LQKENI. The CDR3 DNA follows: TGTGCCAGCTCACCTCTGAATCAGGAGACCCAGTACTTC. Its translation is CASSPLNQETQYF.

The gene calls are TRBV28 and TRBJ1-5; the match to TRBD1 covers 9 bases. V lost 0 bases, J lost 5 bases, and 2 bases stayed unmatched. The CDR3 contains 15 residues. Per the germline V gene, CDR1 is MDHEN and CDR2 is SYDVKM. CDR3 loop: CASSLWGQGDQPQHF. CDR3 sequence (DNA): TGTGCCAGCAGTTTATGGGGACAGGGAGATCAGCCCCAGCATTTT.